This TCR beta chain was identified during a study of cytomegalovirus exposure and HLA in healthy donors. Findings and limits, study-wide: It was likely that a cluster of highly shared sequence variants was a sequencing artifact.

To note about this clone: No antigen is known for it.

V was clipped by 4 bases and J by 4 bases; unmatched bases: 19. The germline CDR1 and CDR2 sequences are SGHNT and YYREEE (reference sequence). This CDR3 comprises 18 residues. PCR was performed using 60 Vbeta and 13 Jbeta primers. TCRdb's copy holds only in-frame clones and misses some; the assay was immunoSEQ multiplex PCR. The sample carries 250,000 or so clones, approximately 91% recorded once. Sequences were obtained from PBMCs. This chain joins TRBV5-4 and TRBJ1-1; 7 positions match TRBD1. This TCR came from a girl aged 2 to 9 in good health and CMV-seronegative. The CDR3 loop reads CASSRTGIDRATLTEAFF. In DNA, the CDR3 is TGTGCCAGCAGCCGGACTGGTATAGACAGGGCTACACTCACTGAAGCTTTCTTT.